This T cell receptor beta chain is from a study of human T cells and chemical hapten exposure. Whole-study context: Patients had diphenylcyclopropenone applied to the scalp weekly throughout the roughly 23-week study. Points from the study as a whole: PT1 expanded TCR numbers rose with patch test score.

Turning to this clonotype: Its antigen is unknown.

A single record per CDR3 protein comes from TCRdb applying MiXCR to the RACE reads. In the table there are about 93,000 distinct CDR3 sequences, about 9% of which are singletons. Trimming shortened V by 5 bases and J by 0 bases, and 14 bases separated the two germline ends. Looked up from germline, CDR1 is MDHEN and CDR2 is SYDVKM. This CDR3 has 16 amino acids. Time point of the sample: pre-sensitization, week 0. Treatment given: therapeutic diphenylcyclopropenone sensitization with weekly scalp DPC. This clonotype originated in a man aged 35-49 years with alopecia areata. Some clones in this sample may be carry-over from other donors' samples. The sequenced sample was whole blood, obtained in connection with sensitization to the hapten diphenylcyclopropenone (DPC). This rearrangement joins TRBV28 to TRBJ2-1; no firm D call. CDR3 nucleotide sequence: TGTGCCAGCAGTCCGACCGGGCCCCGCTCCTACAATGAGCAGTTCTTC. Its translation: CASSPTGPRSYNEQFF.